The 18 T cell receptor beta chains reported below all come from one sample, sequenced in a study of blood T cell repertoires in COVID-19. Assay: immunoSEQ multiplex PCR; the TCRdb copy retains only in-frame clones and omits some. The table shows about 280,000 clones, with over 75% occurring only once. Specimen: peripheral blood. Receptors were obtained from an older woman with acute or convalescent COVID-19.

The chain carries TRBV30 and TRBJ2-2, with TRBD2 matching over 8 bases. With 5 bases clipped from V and 6 bases from J, the junction kept 8 bases outside the gene matches. CDR1 and CDR2 from the germline V gene are GTSNPN and SVGIG (reference sequence). This CDR3 has 14 amino acids. The CDR3 region is CAWAEGLEAGELFF. The CDR3 DNA is TGTGCCTGGGCTGAGGGACTAGAAGCCGGGGAGCTGTTTTTT. The whole variable domain, remainder taken from reference TRBV30 and TRBJ2-2, is SQTIHQWPATLVQPVGSPLSLECTVEGTSNPNLYWYRQAAGRGLQLLFYSVGIGQISSEVPQNLSASRPQDRQFILSSKKLLLSDSGFYLCAWAEGLEAGELFFGEGSRLTVL.

The rearrangement links TRBV5-6 to TRBJ1-6; TRBD1 might be the D (5 bases). The germline V gene encodes CDR1 SGHDT and CDR2 YYEEEE. The CDR3 length is 15 residues. V lost 4 bases to trimming and J lost 8 bases, with 16 bases between them. The CDR3 reads CASSRTEGYDSPLHF. The CDR3 DNA is TGTGCCAGCAGCCGAACGGAGGGGTACGATTCACCCCTCCACTTT.

The chain recombines TRBV3-1 (or the pseudogene TRBV3-2) with TRBJ1-5; D remains ambiguous. V was clipped by 1 base and J by 0 bases, with 7 bases between them. CDR3 length: 15 residues. Germline V CDR1 and CDR2: LGHDT, YNNKEL (reference sequence). In DNA, the CDR3 is TGTGCCAGCAGCCAAGGGTCGGGTAGCAATCAGCCCCAGCATTTT. Translation gives CASSQGSGSNQPQHF.

The chain combines TRBV27 with TRBJ2-3, with a possible D match to TRBD2 (5 bases). Germline CDR1 and CDR2: MNHEY and SMNVEV (reference sequence). The V end was cut by 5 bases, the J end by 7 bases, with 19 bases between. This CDR3 spans 15 amino acids. The DNA of the CDR3 is TGTGCCAGCAGTGCTAAGACTATAGGTTCATATACGCAGTATTTT. Protein product: CASSAKTIGSYTQYF.

The chain has TRBV4-1 and TRBJ2-2; D unresolved. The CDR3 is made up of 17 amino acids. V was clipped by 1 base and J by 3 bases, with 15 bases between them. Germline CDR1 and CDR2: MGHRA and YSYEKL. CDR3 bases: TGCGCCAGCAGCCAAGTACAGAGTCCTCCCGACACCGGGGAGCTGTTTTTT. Amino acid sequence: CASSQVQSPPDTGELFF.

The gene calls are TRBV11-2 and TRBJ2-5, with 7 bases matching TRBD2. Germline values: CDR1 SGHAT, CDR2 FQNNGV. V lost 7 bases and J lost 9; bases outside the gene matches: 14. CDR3 size: 14 residues. The CDR3 region has the DNA TGTGCCAGCACGTTCACGGCGGCGGGGAGGGCCCAGTACTTC. Amino acids: CASTFTAAGRAQYF.

This chain joins TRBV7-8 and TRBJ1-1; D is perhaps TRBD1 (5 bases). In germline, CDR1 is SGHVS, CDR2 FQNEAQ. This CDR3 contains 16 residues. V was shortened by 5 bases and J by 0 bases, with 16 bases between the two germline ends. The CDR3 nucleotides are TGTGCCAGCAGCCCGCCCACCCCAGGGTTGAACACTGAAGCTTTCTTT. It translates to CASSPPTPGLNTEAFF. Based on the CDR3 plus reference TRBV7-8 and TRBJ1-1, the full variable domain is GAGVSQSPRYKVAKRGQDVALRCDPISGHVSLFWYQQALGQGPEFLTYFQNEAQLDKSGLPSDRFFAERPEGSVSTLKIQRTQQEDSAVYLCASSPPTPGLNTEAFFGQGTRLTVV.

The chain is built from TRBV9 and TRBJ1-4; 7 nucleotides agree with TRBD1. Germline CDR1 reads SGDLS; CDR2 reads YYNGEE. The CDR3 covers 17 residues. J lost 11 bases, V lost 0 bases, and 16 bases had no gene match. The CDR3 sequence: CASSVGVGTGQGGKLFF. CDR3 coding DNA: TGTGCCAGCAGCGTAGGAGTAGGGACGGGACAAGGGGGCAAACTGTTTTTT.

In the case of this clone: An end of the junction differs from the germline gene, which may be a read error. This chain links TRBV27 with TRBJ2-2; 11 bases align to TRBD2. CDR3 size: 16 residues. Germline-derived CDR1 and CDR2 are MNHEY and SMNVEV (reference sequence). CDR3 sequence: CASSLSSGGAKRGAVF. The CDR3 nucleotides read TGTGCCAGCAGTTTATCTAGCGGGGGGGCAAAACGGGGAGCTGTTTTT.

The J gene is TRBJ2-7, the V gene TRBV5-5; TRBD1 aligns across 8 bases. This CDR3 spans 15 amino acids. V shed 4 bases and J 5 bases; nucleotides not matched to a gene: 11. CDR1 is SGHKS, CDR2 YYEKEE, per germline (reference sequence). CDR3 in DNA: TGTGCCAGCAGCAAGACAGGGGTTGAAGGAGACGAGCAGTACTTC. This codes for CASSKTGVEGDEQYF.

The chain carries TRBV6-6 and TRBJ1-2; D perhaps matches TRBD1 (6 bases). CDR1 and CDR2 (germline): MNHNY, SVGAGI (reference sequence). The V end lost 4 bases, the J end lost 8 bases, and 8 bases lay between the germline ends. This CDR3 is 11 amino acids long. CDR3 amino acids: CASSSGEGYTF. Written as DNA, the CDR3 is TGTGCCAGCAGTTCAGGGGAAGGCTACACCTTC.

The chain couples TRBV5-1 to TRBJ1-1; D might be TRBD1 (5 bases). The CDR3 has 14 residues. Trimming took off 0 bases at V and 1 base at J, with 7 bases between the two ends. CDR1 and CDR2 (germline): SGHRS, YFSETQ. CDR3 nucleotide sequence: TGCGCCAGCAGCTTGGATGGGGCGAACACTGAAGCTTTCTTT. Residues: CASSLDGANTEAFF.

The V and J genes are TRBV5-1 and TRBJ1-3; 7 positions agree with TRBD1. The CDR3 totals 15 residues. The ends lost 4 bases at V and 4 bases at J; junction bases unmatched: 8. Germline V gives CDR1 SGHRS, CDR2 YFSETQ. CDR3 sequence reads: CASSKDRSWGNTIYF. For the CDR3, the DNA is TGCGCCAGCAGCAAGGACAGGTCTTGGGGAAACACCATATATTTT.

In nucleotides, the CDR3 is TGCGCCAGCAGCCAGAGGGGGCGCGAAAAAGGGGCCAACGTCCTGACTTTC. Encoded protein: CASSQRGREKGANVLTF. The chain carries TRBV5-1 and TRBJ2-6; 7 nucleotides align to TRBD1. The CDR3 has 17 residues. V dropped 4 bases and J dropped 4; count of bases not matched to a gene: 11. CDR1 and CDR2 from the germline V gene are SGHRS and YFSETQ.

This clone showed up just once. The chain links TRBV6-2 or TRBV6-3 to TRBJ2-6, with D unresolved. The germline V gene has CDR1 MNHEY and CDR2 SVGEGT. Trimming left V 1 base short and J 3 bases short, with 7 bases between. The CDR3 has 15 amino acids. The CDR3 coding sequence is TGTGCCAGCAGTTACTTAGCTAGTGGGGCCAACGTCCTGACTTTC. Translating gives CASSYLASGANVLTF.

CDR3 amino acids: CASSQDGDRRSGNTIYF. DNA for the CDR3: TGTGCCAGCAGCCAAGATGGGGACAGGAGGAGTGGAAACACCATATATTTT. This rearrangement joins TRBV14 to TRBJ1-3; 8 bases are a match to TRBD1. The CDR3 extends over 17 amino acids. CDR1 is SGHDN and CDR2 is FVKESK in the germline V gene. V trimming: 0 bases; J trimming: 3 bases; junction bases outside the gene matches: 7.

J is TRBJ2-2 and V is TRBV3-1 (or the pseudogene TRBV3-2); D ambiguous. Trimming cost V 8 bases and J 4 bases, with 11 bases left between them. The V gene's germline CDR1 is LGHDT and CDR2 YNNKEL (reference sequence). The CDR3 runs 13 residues. The CDR3 nucleotides are TGTGCCAGCGGTTGGAGTACCACCGGGGAGCTGTTTTTT. Protein sequence: CASGWSTTGELFF.

This rearrangement joins TRBV6-5 to TRBJ1-1; D not certain. The V gene lost 6 bases and the J gene lost 1 base, with 12 bases spanning the gap. Germline V CDR1 and CDR2: MNHEY, SVGAGI. This CDR3 is 14 amino acids long. CDR3 in amino acids: CASSATKRNTEAFF. CDR3 DNA sequence: TGTGCCAGCAGCGCCACCAAGAGGAACACTGAAGCTTTCTTT.